The TCR beta chain described here comes from a study of Graves' ophthalmopathy and Graves' hyperthyroidism. Findings of the study overall: Researchers report that a 13-signature model separated ophthalmopathy from stable hyperthyroidism, posting less than 90% sensitivity and roughly 81% specificity. Most expanded clonotypes in thyroid above 0.001 frequency also showed up in blood.

The V gene's germline CDR1 is WNHNN and CDR2 SYGVQD (reference sequence). V shed 6 bases and J 5 bases; nucleotides not matched to a gene: 8. The CDR3 contains 14 residues. Scientists amplified the TCR beta CDR3 regions from RNA transcripts. HTBI-primed RT-PCR formed the first round, and a multiplex PCR formed the second. Via MiXCR, TCRdb re-called the multiplex PCR reads, giving one row per CDR3 protein. The profile shows over a million distinct CDR3 sequences, 35% to 40% of them singletons. Other autoimmune diseases, uncontrolled infections, pregnancy or lactation led to the exclusion of patients. As concerns this clonotype: The antigen is not known.

The specimen was peripheral blood or thyroid tissue (not recorded which). The receptor was isolated from an adult man with Graves' hyperthyroidism. The chain recombines TRBV10-1 with TRBJ2-7; 9 positions match TRBD1. CDR3 bases: TGCGCCAGCAGGGGACAGGGTGCGCCTCACGAGCAGTACTTC. This gives the protein CASRGQGAPHEQYF.